A selection of T cell receptor beta chains follows, all from one sample in a study of shared clonotypes between healthy human individuals. TCRdb keeps only in-frame clones here, not all; method: immunoSEQ multiplex PCR. The sample lists about 2 million clones, roughly 94% occurring once. The sequenced sample was naive CD4+ T cells sorted from blood. These receptors originate from a man between 18 and 35 years old in good health. Both conserved end residues are part of each CDR3. D genes are given only for firm matches. Only some rows state a clone size, as once, few, many or a class for expanded clones.

d_call	v_call	clone_size	j_call	cdr3_nt	cdr3_aa
TRBD1	TRBV5-1	-	TRBJ2-3	TGCGCCAGCAGCTTGGTCGTCGGGACAGAGGGCACAGATACGCAGTATTTT	CASSLVVGTEGTDTQYF
-	TRBV6-1	-	TRBJ2-7	TGTGCCAGCAGTGAAGATTCAGGGCTACGCGAGCAGTACTTC	CASSEDSGLREQYF
TRBD1	TRBV6-5	-	TRBJ2-7	TGTGCCAGCAGTCGCGACAGGGGTTACGAGCAGTACTTC	CASSRDRGYEQYF
TRBD1	TRBV6-1	-	TRBJ2-1	TGTGCCAGCAGTGAAACAGGGGGCCGCTCCTACAATGAGCAGTTCTTC	CASSETGGRSYNEQFF
-	TRBV5-4	-	TRBJ2-7	TGTGCCAGCAGCTTGAAAGGGATCGAAGGGTACGAGCAGTACTTC	CASSLKGIEGYEQYF
-	TRBV9	once	TRBJ1-3	TGTGCCAGCAGCGTAGCAGGGGTCTCTGGAAACACCATATATTTT	CASSVAGVSGNTIYF
TRBD1	TRBV9	-	TRBJ1-4	TGTGCCAGCAGCATTCAGGGGGCAACTAATGAAAAACTGTTTTTT	CASSIQGATNEKLFF
-	TRBV2	-	TRBJ2-3	TGTGCCAGCAGCGGGAGCACAGATACGCAGTATTTT	CASSGSTDTQYF
TRBD1	TRBV30	-	TRBJ1-2	TGTGCCTGGAGTGTGGACAGGGTGGATGGCTACACCTTC	CAWSVDRVDGYTF
-	TRBV30	-	TRBJ2-7	TGTGCCTGGAGTGGTACTAGCTACGAGCAGTACTTC	CAWSGTSYEQYF